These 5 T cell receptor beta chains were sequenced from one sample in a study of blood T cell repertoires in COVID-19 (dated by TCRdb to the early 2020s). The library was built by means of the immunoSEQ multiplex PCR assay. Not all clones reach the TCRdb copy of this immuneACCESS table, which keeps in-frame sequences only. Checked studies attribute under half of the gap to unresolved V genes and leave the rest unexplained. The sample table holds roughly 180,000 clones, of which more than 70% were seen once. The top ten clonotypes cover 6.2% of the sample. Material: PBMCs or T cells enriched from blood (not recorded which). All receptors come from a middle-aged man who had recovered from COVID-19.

The DNA of the CDR3 is TGTGCCAGCAGGTCCGGGACAGGGGGCAATTCACCCCTCCACTTT. Translation: CASRSGTGGNSPLHF. J is TRBJ1-6 and V is TRBV9, with TRBD1 matching 12 bases. The junction had 4 bases not matched to a gene; V was cut back by 5 bases and J by 7 bases. Germline V gene sequence: CDR1 SGDLS, CDR2 YYNGEE. The CDR3 is made up of 15 amino acids.

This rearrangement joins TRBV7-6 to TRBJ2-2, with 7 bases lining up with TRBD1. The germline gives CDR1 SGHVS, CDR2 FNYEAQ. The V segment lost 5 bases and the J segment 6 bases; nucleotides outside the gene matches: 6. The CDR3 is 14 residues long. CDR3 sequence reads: CASSRSGQSGELFF. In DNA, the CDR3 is TGTGCCAGCAGCCGCTCGGGACAGTCCGGGGAGCTGTTTTTT.

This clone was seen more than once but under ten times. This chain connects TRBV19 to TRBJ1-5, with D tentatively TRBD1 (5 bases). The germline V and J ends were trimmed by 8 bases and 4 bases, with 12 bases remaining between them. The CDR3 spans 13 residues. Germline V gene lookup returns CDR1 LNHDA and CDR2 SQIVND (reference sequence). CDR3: CASSDSYNQPQHF. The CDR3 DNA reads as TGTGCCAGTTCTGACAGTTATAATCAGCCCCAGCATTTT.

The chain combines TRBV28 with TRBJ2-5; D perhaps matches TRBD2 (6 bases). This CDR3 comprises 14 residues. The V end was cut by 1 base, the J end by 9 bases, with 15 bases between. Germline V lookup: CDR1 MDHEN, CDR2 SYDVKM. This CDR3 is CASSLFGTAEAQYF. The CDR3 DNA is TGTGCCAGCAGTTTATTTGGGACTGCGGAGGCCCAGTACTTC.

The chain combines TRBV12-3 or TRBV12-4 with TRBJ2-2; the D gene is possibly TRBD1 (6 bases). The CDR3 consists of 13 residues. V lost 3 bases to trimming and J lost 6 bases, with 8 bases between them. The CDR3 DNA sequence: TGTGCCAGCAGTTTTGGGGGCGCCGGGGAGCTGTTTTTT. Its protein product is CASSFGGAGELFF.